This note documents a single T cell receptor beta chain sequence. This entry belongs to a study of blood T cell repertoires in COVID-19. At the level of the study: Both acute and convalescent COVID-19 samples were obtained from the United States, Italy and Spain.

The V and J ends lost 0 bases and 10 bases respectively, with 10 bases between them. This CDR3 is built from 13 residues. Germline CDR1 is WSHSY and CDR2 is SAAADI. The repertoire was sequenced with immunoSEQ multiplex PCR; TCRdb's copy has only in-frame clones and lacks some. The sample carries some 57,000 clones, more than 75% recorded once. This sequence joins TRBV10-2 and TRBJ2-1, with D possibly matching TRBD1 (5 bases). Sequenced material: peripheral blood. The TCR was taken from an elderly woman with acute or convalescent COVID-19. The CDR3 loop reads CASSESSQGEQFF. The CDR3 nucleotides read TGCGCCAGCAGTGAGTCCTCCCAGGGAGAGCAGTTCTTC.